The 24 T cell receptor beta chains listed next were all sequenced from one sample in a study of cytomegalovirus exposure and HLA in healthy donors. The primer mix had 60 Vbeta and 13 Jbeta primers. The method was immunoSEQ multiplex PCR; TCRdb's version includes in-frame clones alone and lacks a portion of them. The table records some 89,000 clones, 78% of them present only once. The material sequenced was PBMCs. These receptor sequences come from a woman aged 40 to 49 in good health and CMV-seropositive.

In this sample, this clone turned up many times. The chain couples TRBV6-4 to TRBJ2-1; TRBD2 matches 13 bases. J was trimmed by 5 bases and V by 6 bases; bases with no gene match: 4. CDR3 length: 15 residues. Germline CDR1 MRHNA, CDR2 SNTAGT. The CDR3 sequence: CASSEGTSGNNEQFF. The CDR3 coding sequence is TGTGCCAGCAGCGAAGGGACTAGCGGGAACAATGAGCAGTTCTTC.

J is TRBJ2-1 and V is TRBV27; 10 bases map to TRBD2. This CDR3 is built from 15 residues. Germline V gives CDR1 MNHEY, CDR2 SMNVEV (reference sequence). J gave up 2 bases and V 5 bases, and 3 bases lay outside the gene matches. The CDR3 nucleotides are TGTGCCAGCAGTCTAAGCGGGAGGGCCTACAATGAGCAGTTCTTC. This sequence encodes CASSLSGRAYNEQFF.

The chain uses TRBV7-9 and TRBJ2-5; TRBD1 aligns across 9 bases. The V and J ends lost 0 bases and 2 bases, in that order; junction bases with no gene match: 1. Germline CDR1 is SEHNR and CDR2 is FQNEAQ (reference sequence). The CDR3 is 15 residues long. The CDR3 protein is CASSLAGTGQETQYF. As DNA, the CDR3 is TGTGCCAGCAGCTTAGCAGGGACAGGGCAAGAGACCCAGTACTTC.

Here the CDR3 reads CASSRQEFSGNTIYF. The CDR3 DNA reads as TGTGCCAGCAGCCGACAGGAGTTCTCTGGAAACACCATATATTTT. The chain employs TRBV7-9 and TRBJ1-3, with D perhaps matching TRBD1 (6 bases). The CDR3 covers 15 residues. Germline V lookup: CDR1 SEHNR, CDR2 FQNEAQ (reference sequence). V was trimmed by 5 bases and J by 0 bases, leaving 11 bases between them.

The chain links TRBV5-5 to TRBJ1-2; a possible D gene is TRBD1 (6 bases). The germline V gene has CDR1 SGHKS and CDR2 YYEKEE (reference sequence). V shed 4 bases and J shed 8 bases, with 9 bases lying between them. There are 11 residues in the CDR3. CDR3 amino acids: CASSRDRGYTF. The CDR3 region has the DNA TGTGCCAGCAGCCGTGACAGGGGCTACACCTTC.

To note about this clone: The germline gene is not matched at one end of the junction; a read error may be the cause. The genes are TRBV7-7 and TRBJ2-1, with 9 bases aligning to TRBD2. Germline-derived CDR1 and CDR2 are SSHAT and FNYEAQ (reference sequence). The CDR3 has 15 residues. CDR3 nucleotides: TGTGCTAGCAGCACTGAAGCGGGAGGCCGGAGTGAGCAGTTCTTC. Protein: CASSTEAGGRSEQFF.

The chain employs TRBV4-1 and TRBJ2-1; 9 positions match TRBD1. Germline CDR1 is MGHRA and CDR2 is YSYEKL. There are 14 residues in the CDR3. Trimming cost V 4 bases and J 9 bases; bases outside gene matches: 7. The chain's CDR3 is CASSLQGARSEQFF. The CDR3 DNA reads TGCGCCAGCAGCCTACAGGGGGCGCGAAGTGAGCAGTTCTTC.

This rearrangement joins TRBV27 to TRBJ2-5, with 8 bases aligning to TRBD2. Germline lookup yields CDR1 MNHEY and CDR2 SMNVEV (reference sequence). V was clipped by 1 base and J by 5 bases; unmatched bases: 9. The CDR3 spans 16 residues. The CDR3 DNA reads TGTGCCAGCAGTTTATGGGCTTTAAGCGGGAGCGAGACCCAGTACTTC. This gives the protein CASSLWALSGSETQYF.

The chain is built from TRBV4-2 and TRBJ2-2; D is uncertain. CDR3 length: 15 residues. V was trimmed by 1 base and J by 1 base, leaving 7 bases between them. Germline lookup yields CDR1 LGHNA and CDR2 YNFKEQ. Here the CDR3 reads CASSQVYGNTGELFF. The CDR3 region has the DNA TGTGCCAGCAGCCAAGTATACGGGAACACCGGGGAGCTGTTTTTT.

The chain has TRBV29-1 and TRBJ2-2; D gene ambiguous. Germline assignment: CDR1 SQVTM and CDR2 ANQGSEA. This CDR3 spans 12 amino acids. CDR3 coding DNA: TGCAGTGTGCGACAGAACACCGGGGAGCTGTTTTTT. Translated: CSVRQNTGELFF.

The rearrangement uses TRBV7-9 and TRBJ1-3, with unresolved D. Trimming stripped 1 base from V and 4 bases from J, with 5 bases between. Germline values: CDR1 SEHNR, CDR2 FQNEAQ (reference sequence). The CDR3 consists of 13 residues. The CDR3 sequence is CASSLGGGNTIYF. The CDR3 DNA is TGTGCCAGCAGCTTAGGCGGCGGAAACACCATATATTTT. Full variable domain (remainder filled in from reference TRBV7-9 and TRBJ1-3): DTGVSQNPRHKITKRGQNVTFRCDPISEHNRLYWYRQTLGQGPEFLTYFQNEAQLEKSRLLSDRFSAERPKGSFSTLEIQRTEQGDSAMYLCASSLGGGNTIYFGEGSWLTVV.

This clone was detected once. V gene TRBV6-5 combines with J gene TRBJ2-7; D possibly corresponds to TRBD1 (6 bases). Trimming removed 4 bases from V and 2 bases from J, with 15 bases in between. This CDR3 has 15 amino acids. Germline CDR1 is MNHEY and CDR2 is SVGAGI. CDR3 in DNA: TGTGCCAGCAGTTCATTCGGGACAACCACCTACGAGCAGTACTTC. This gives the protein CASSSFGTTTYEQYF.

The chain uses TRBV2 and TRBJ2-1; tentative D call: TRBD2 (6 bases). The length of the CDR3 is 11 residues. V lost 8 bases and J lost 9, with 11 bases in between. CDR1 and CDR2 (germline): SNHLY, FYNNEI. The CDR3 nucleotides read TGTGCCAGCGATATGGGGGGTGAGCAGTTCTTC. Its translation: CASDMGGEQFF.

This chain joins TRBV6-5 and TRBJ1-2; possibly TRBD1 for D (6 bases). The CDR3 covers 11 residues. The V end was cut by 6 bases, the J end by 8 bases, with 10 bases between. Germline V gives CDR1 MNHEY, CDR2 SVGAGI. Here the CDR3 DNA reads TGTGCCAGCAGGTCCAGGGGAGGCTACACCTTC. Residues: CASRSRGGYTF.

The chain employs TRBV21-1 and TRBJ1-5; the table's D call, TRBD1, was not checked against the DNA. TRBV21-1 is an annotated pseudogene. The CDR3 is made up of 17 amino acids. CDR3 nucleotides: TGTGCCAGCAGCAAAGTTGGTCGGGACAGAGCTAATCAGCCCCAGCATTTT. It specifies CASSKVGRDRANQPQHF.

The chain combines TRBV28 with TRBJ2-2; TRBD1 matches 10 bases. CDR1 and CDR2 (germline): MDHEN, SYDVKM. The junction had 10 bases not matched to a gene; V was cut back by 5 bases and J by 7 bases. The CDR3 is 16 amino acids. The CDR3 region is CASSPWTGGLDGELFF. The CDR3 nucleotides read TGTGCCAGCAGTCCGTGGACAGGGGGTTTAGACGGGGAGCTGTTTTTT.

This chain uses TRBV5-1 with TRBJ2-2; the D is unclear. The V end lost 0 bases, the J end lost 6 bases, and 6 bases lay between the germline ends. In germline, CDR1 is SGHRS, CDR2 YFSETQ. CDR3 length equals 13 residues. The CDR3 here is CASSLAPPGELFF. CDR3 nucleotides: TGCGCCAGCAGCTTGGCTCCTCCCGGGGAGCTGTTTTTT.

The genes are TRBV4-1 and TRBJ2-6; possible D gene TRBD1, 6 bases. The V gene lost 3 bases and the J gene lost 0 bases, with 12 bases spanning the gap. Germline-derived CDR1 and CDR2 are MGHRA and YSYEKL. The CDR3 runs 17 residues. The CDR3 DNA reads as TGCGCCAGCAGCCAGTCGACAGGCCTCTCTGGGGCCAACGTCCTGACTTTC. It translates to CASSQSTGLSGANVLTF.

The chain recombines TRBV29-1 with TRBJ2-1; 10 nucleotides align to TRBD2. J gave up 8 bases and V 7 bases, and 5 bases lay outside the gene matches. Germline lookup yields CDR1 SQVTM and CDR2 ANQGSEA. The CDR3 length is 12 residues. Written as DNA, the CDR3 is TGCAGCGCTAGCGGGAGTTTGTATGAGCAGTTCTTC. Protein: CSASGSLYEQFF.

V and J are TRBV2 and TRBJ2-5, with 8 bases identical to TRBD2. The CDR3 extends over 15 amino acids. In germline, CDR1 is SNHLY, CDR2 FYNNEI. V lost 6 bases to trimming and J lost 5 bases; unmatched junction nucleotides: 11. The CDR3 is CASRTSGSRMETQYF. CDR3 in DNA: TGTGCCAGCAGGACCAGCGGGAGTCGGATGGAGACCCAGTACTTC.

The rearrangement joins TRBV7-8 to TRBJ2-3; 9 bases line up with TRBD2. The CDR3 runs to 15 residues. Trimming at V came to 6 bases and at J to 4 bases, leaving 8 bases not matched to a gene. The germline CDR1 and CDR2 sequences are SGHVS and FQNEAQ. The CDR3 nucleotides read TGTGCCAGCAGTTTCAGAGCGGGAGGATCAGATACGCAGTATTTT. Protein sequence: CASSFRAGGSDTQYF.

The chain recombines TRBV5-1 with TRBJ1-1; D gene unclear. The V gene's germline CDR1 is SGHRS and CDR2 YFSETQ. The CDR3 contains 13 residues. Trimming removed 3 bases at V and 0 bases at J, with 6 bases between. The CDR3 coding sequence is TGCGCCAGCAGCTCGGGTTTGAACACTGAAGCTTTCTTT. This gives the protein CASSSGLNTEAFF.

The CDR3 reads CASSALGTPHRGSSGNTIYF. The DNA of the CDR3 is TGCGCCAGCAGCGCTTTAGGAACACCCCACAGGGGAAGCTCTGGAAACACCATATATTTT. The V gene is TRBV5-1, the J gene TRBJ1-3; 7 bases align to TRBD1. The V and J ends lost 4 bases and 0 bases, in that order; junction bases with no gene match: 19. This CDR3 comprises 20 residues. Per the germline V gene, CDR1 is SGHRS and CDR2 is YFSETQ.

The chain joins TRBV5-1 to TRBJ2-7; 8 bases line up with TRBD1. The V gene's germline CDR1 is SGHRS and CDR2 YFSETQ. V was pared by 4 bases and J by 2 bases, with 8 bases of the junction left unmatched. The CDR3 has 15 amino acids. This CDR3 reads CASSPGDRLTYEQYF. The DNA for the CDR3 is TGCGCCAGCAGCCCCGGGGACAGGTTGACCTACGAGCAGTACTTC.